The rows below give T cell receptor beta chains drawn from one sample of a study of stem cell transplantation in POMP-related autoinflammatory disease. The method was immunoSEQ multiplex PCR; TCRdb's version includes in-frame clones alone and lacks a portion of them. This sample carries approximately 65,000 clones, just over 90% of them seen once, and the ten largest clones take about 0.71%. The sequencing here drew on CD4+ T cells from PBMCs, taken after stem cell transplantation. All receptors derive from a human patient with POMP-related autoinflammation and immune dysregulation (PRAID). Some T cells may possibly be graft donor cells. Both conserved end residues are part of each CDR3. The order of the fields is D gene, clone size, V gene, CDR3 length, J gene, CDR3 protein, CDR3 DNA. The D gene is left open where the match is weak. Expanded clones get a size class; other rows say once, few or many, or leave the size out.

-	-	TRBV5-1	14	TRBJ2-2	CASSLDVITGELFF	TGCGCCAGCAGCTTGGATGTTATTACCGGGGAGCTGTTTTTT
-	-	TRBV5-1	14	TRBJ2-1	CASSFGDSYNEQFF	TGCGCCAGCAGCTTTGGGGACTCCTACAATGAGCAGTTCTTC
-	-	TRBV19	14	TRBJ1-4	CASSTTGSNEKLFF	TGTGCCAGTAGTACGACGGGGTCTAATGAAAAACTGTTTTTT
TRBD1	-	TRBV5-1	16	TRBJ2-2	CASSTTGVTNTGELFF	TGCGCCAGCAGCACGACAGGGGTTACCAACACCGGGGAGCTGTTTTTT
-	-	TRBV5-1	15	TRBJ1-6	CASSLSLESNSPLHF	TGCGCCAGCAGCCTATCCTTGGAGTCCAATTCACCCCTCCACTTT
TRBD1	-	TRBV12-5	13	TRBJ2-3	CASQDRVTDTQYF	TGTGCTAGCCAGGACAGGGTAACAGATACGCAGTATTTT
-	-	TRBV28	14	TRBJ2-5	CASSPGNLQETQYF	TGTGCCAGCAGCCCCGGGAATCTACAAGAGACCCAGTACTTC
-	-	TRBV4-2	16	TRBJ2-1	CASSQESVAPPNEQFF	TGTGCCAGCAGCCAAGAATCAGTCGCGCCCCCTAATGAGCAGTTCTTC
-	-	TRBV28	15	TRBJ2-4	CASSATRKGKNIQYF	TGTGCCAGCAGCGCAACCAGAAAAGGCAAAAACATTCAGTACTTC
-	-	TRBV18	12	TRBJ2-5	CASSPGIETQYF	TGTGCCAGCTCACCCGGCATCGAGACCCAGTACTTC
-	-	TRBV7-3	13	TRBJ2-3	CASSLSPLFAQYF	TGTGCCAGCAGCTTATCCCCCCTTTTTGCGCAGTATTTT
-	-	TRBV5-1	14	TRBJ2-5	CASSLLTRKETQYF	TGCGCCAGCAGCTTGCTAACTAGAAAAGAGACCCAGTACTTC
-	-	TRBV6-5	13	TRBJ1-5	CASARNSYQPQHF	TGTGCCAGCGCCCGGAATTCTTATCAGCCCCAGCATTTT
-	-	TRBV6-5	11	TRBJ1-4	CASSPEEKLFF	TGTGCCAGCAGTCCCGAGGAAAAACTGTTTTTT
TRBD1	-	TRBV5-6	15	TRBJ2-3	CASSVRTGGEGTQYF	TGTGCCAGCAGCGTACGGACAGGGGGCGAGGGTACGCAGTATTTT
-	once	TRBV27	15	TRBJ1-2	CASSMRGVLGYGYTF	TGTGCCAGCAGTATGCGGGGAGTATTGGGCTATGGCTACACCTTC
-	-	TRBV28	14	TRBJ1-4	CASSLDSPNEKLFF	TGTGCCAGCAGTTTAGACAGCCCTAATGAAAAACTGTTTTTT
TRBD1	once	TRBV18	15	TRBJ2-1	CASSPNRGSYNEQFF	TGTGCCAGCTCACCAAACAGGGGCTCCTACAATGAGCAGTTCTTC
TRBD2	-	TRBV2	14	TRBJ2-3	CASSAGTSADTQYF	TGTGCCAGCAGTGCCGGGACTAGTGCAGATACGCAGTATTTT
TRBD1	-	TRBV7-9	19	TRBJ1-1	CASSHIGLRDRQPNTEAFF	TGTGCCAGCAGCCATATCGGCCTCCGGGACAGGCAGCCGAACACTGAAGCTTTCTTT
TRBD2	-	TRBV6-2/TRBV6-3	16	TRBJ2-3	CASSYSGLAVTDTQYF	TGTGCCAGCAGTTACTCGGGACTAGCAGTCACAGATACGCAGTATTTT
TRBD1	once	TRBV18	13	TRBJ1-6	CASSGQGLSPLHF	TGTGCCAGCTCGGGACAGGGACTATCACCCCTCCACTTT
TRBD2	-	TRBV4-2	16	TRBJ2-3	CASSLGLAGASDTQYF	TGTGCCAGCAGCCTTGGACTAGCGGGAGCCTCAGATACGCAGTATTTT
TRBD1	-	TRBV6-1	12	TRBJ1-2	CASSELDRAYTF	TGTGCCAGCAGTGAATTGGACAGGGCGTACACCTTC
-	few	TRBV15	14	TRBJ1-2	CATSRESSVQGYTF	TGTGCCACCAGCAGAGAAAGTAGTGTACAGGGCTACACCTTC
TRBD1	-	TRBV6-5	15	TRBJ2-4	CASIGQGRTKNIQYF	TGTGCCAGCATTGGACAGGGAAGGACCAAAAACATTCAGTACTTC
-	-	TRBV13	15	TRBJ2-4	CASSLEGEGKNIQYF	TGTGCCAGCAGCTTGGAGGGAGAGGGCAAAAACATTCAGTACTTC
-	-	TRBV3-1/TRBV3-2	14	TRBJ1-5	CASSPNPLAEPQHF	TGTGCCAGCAGCCCGAACCCGTTGGCGGAGCCCCAGCATTTT
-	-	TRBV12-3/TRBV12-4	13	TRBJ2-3	CASSLGPTDTQYF	TGTGCCAGCAGTTTAGGGCCCACAGATACGCAGTATTTT
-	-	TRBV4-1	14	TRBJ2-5	CASSLIAVQETQYF	TGCGCCAGCAGCCTTATAGCAGTCCAAGAGACCCAGTACTTC